This T cell receptor beta chain is from a study of identical twins (dated by TCRdb to about 2016). For the study in its entirety: To test whether fetal clonotypes persist, the study used deep sequencing on TCR alpha and beta repertoires from monozygotic twins, unrelated adults of various ages, and cord blood. To rule out contamination, the twin experiments were replicated at different times with different library preparation protocols.

Every donor in the study was a healthy Caucasian. The twin cohort comprised three pairs of female monozygotic twins, all aged roughly 18 to 30 years. Peripheral blood mononuclear cells were the source from which RNA for the TCR libraries was isolated. Broader findings and caveats from the paper: Invariant T cells such as MAIT and iNKT could partly confound zero-insertion analyses, although diverse VJ usage argued against such confounding for most clonotypes. Abundant cord blood beta clonotypes had fewer insertions, young adult naive repertoires showed a similar but weaker trend, and memory repertoires showed no such trend. In beta out-of-frame sequences, excess twin sharing was weaker, because having fewer shared sequences lowered the signal-to-noise ratio. Because the same donors could not be followed over many years, the conclusions relied on cross-sectional statistical analysis. Out-of-frame TCR alpha sequences shared between twins showed an excess of low generation-probability sequences compared with coincidental sharing between unrelated individuals. In monozygotic twins, out-of-frame TCR alpha sharing was systematically underestimated by recombination models, although the models agreed with sharing between unrelated individuals.

V and J lose 6 bases and 0 bases, and a span of 26 bases separates them. From the germline V gene, CDR1 is SGHDN and CDR2 is FVKESK. Spanning cysteine to phenylalanine, the CDR3 consists of 19 amino acids. The CDR3 DNA has 57 bases and is translated from base 1. The method was 5' RACE. TCRdb names Illumina HiSeq 2000 as the instrument used. Template switching added a universal primer binding site, and the final cDNA carried a unique molecular identifier that allowed TCR cDNA molecules to be counted accurately. First-strand cDNA for TCR alpha and beta chains was synthesized from specific primers in the conserved constant-segment region. To control for contamination, each cDNA library was double barcoded with a SMART-Mk sample barcode plus Illumina barcodes. TruSeq adapter sequences along with Illumina sample barcodes were introduced in two successive PCR steps. Sequencing of the TCR alpha and beta cDNA libraries was done on the Illumina HiSeq platform using custom primers. Per the authors' processing: MiGEC processed the raw reads to extract unique molecular identifiers, while MiXCR was used to determine the CDR3 positions. Recombination models were inferred per individual with the repgenHMM and IGoR tools using an EM algorithm. Shared clonotype analysis was performed with the tcR package in R, normalizing sharing by the product of cloneset sizes. To study raw recombination free of thymic and clonal selection effects, out-of-frame nonproductive sequences were analyzed. TCRdb passed the public sequencing reads through fastp at Q25 and MiXCR, retaining productive beta sequences. Entries are consolidated by CDR3 protein sequence, retaining the most common genes and DNA. V and J calls and clone size were set by TCRdb, not the authors. The sample table lists approximately 700,000 distinct CDR3 sequences, around a sixth of them with a count of one. Of the sample, about an eighth falls within the top ten clones.

This clonotype has only a few counts. Its specific antigen is unknown. There are no base qualities to consult, and no much larger clone falls within one base. The data also belong to a second study, concerning T cells expressing NK-cell markers. As noted in the second study: Three sorted T-cell subsets (CD3+CD56+NKG2C+, CD3+CD56+NKG2C- and CD3+CD56-NKG2C+) from several donors had their TCR beta-chain repertoires profiled. Among the eight sequenced donors, seven were HCMV-seropositive and one was HCMV-seronegative. To restrict sorting to alphabetaTCR-expressing T cells, an anti-gammadeltaTCR antibody was added in several experiments. In six donors, the dominant CD3+CD56+NKG2C+ clonotypes ranked among the top 10 CD8+ clonotypes, making up roughly 1.0-8% of CD8+ T cells. Those dominant clonotypes were again the most abundant among CD3+CD56-NKG2C+ cells in a handful of donors, at roughly 25-65%. Whether the expanded NKG2C-expressing T cell clones were specific for HCMV antigens remained unclear. Randomly selected healthy volunteers, three men and five women, were used as the eight sequenced donors. A commercial ELISA kit detecting HCMV-specific IgG in serum was used to determine HCMV serostatus. For a handful of donors, bulk peripheral blood T-cell repertoires were additionally sequenced from unsorted PBMC. MIGEC handled demultiplexing of the reads and grouping by UMI, while MiTCR was used to assemble and quantify clonotypes. To exclude erroneous sequences, only TCR cDNA sequences supported by at least two reads were retained. Downstream repertoire analysis used the tcR package, and clonotypes were matched across fractions by CDR3 nucleotide sequence plus V segment. VDJmatch was used to annotate antigen specificity against VDJdb, with one amino acid substitution in CDR3 allowed.

The TCR was taken from a woman aged 18-35 years in good health. Sequencing was performed on PBMCs. The rearranged chain carries TRBV14 and TRBJ1-1, with no D gene named confidently. The CDR3 protein is CASSPGFQALYNMNTEAFF. The sequenced DNA is TGTGCCAGCAGTCCCGGTTTTCAGGCTCTATACAATATGAACACTGAAGCTTTCTTT.